Listed here are 15 T cell receptor beta chains from one sample, sequenced in a study of chemoradiotherapy in HPV16-positive cancers. TCRdb's table, derived via immunoSEQ multiplex PCR, lists solely in-frame clones and lacks some. The sample lists over 30,000 clones, around three quarters seen once, with 3.8% in the top ten. Sequencing used blood, obtained from a patient who underwent chemoradiotherapy. The source is a human donor with HPV-associated anogenital cancer.

The rearrangement uses TRBV19 and TRBJ2-7; 8 bases agree with TRBD1. The CDR3 runs to 14 residues. Looked up from germline, CDR1 is LNHDA and CDR2 is SQIVND (reference sequence). V lost 9 bases to trimming and J lost 0 bases; unmatched junction nucleotides: 7. The CDR3 here is CASSRDRSSYEQYF. CDR3 nucleotide sequence: TGTGCCAGCTCCCGGGACAGGAGCTCCTACGAGCAGTACTTC. Complete variable domain (other parts from reference TRBV19 and TRBJ2-7): DGGITQSPKYLFRKEGQNVTLSCEQNLNHDAMYWYRQDPGQGLRLIYYSQIVNDFQKGDIAEGYSVSREKKESFPLTVTSAQKNPTAFYLCASSRDRSSYEQYFGPGTRLTVT.

The chain employs TRBV15 and TRBJ1-2, with 7 bases that match TRBD1. V trimming: 8 bases; J trimming: 0 bases; junction bases outside the gene matches: 6. The CDR3 has 14 amino acids. From germline, CDR1 is LNHNV and CDR2 YYDKDF (reference sequence). This CDR3 reads CATRGQTANYGYTF. The CDR3 DNA is TGTGCCACCCGGGGACAGACCGCTAACTATGGCTACACCTTC.

The chain uses TRBV4-1 and TRBJ1-2; D possibly corresponds to TRBD1 (5 bases). CDR1 is MGHRA, CDR2 YSYEKL, per germline. The CDR3 length is 13 residues. V lost 1 base and J 4 bases, leaving 7 bases between the germline ends. The CDR3 spells CASSQAGTYGYTF. CDR3 nucleotides: TGCGCCAGCAGCCAAGCAGGGACCTATGGCTACACCTTC.

The rearrangement joins TRBV7-2 to TRBJ1-6, with 12 bases lining up with TRBD1. The CDR3 consists of 16 residues. CDR1 is SGHTA, CDR2 FQGNSA, per germline. After removal of 4 bases from V and 9 bases from J, the junction contained 7 bases not matched to a gene. DNA of the CDR3: TGTGCCAGCAGCTCGGGACAGGGGGCTGACAGTTCACCCCTCCACTTT. This gives the protein CASSSGQGADSSPLHF.

Only a few counts were recorded for this clone. A read error may account for a junction end that differs from germline. The gene calls are TRBV2 and TRBJ1-2, with 9 bases lining up with TRBD1. CDR3 length equals 13 residues. From germline, CDR1 is SNHLY and CDR2 FYNNEI. This CDR3 is CASSEALWTGEAF. DNA of the CDR3: TGTGCCAGCAGTGAAGCGCTGTGGACAGGGGAGGCCTTC.

The J gene is TRBJ1-5, the V gene TRBV2; unclear D gene. The CDR3 length is 16 residues. Trimming shortened V by 3 bases and J by 1 base, and 13 bases separated the two germline ends. Germline V CDR1 and CDR2: SNHLY, FYNNEI. CDR3 in DNA: TGTGCCAGCAGTGAGCCCTCGAGGCAGAGCAATCAGCCCCAGCATTTT. It codes for CASSEPSRQSNQPQHF.

This chain connects TRBV7-6 to TRBJ2-2, with D tentatively TRBD1 or TRBD2 (7 bases each). CDR1 and CDR2 (germline): SGHVS, FNYEAQ. CDR3 length: 14 amino acids. The germline V and J ends were trimmed by 8 bases and 2 bases, with 12 bases remaining between them. The CDR3, as DNA: TGTGCCAGCCAGGGGGGGCCAAACACCGGGGAGCTGTTTTTT. Translated, it gives CASQGGPNTGELFF.

The chain combines TRBV28 with TRBJ2-4; possible D gene TRBD2, 5 bases. Germline assignment: CDR1 MDHEN and CDR2 SYDVKM. The V end was cut by 4 bases, the J end by 5 bases, with 21 bases between. The CDR3 has 17 residues. Here the CDR3 DNA reads TGTGCCAGCAGTTCTGGGTTGGTAGCGAGGGTAGAAAACATTCAGTACTTC. Translating it yields CASSSGLVARVENIQYF.

The V call is TRBV6-5, the J call TRBJ1-4, with D perhaps TRBD1 (6 bases). The CDR3 has 15 amino acids. From germline, CDR1 is MNHEY and CDR2 SVGAGI. V was cut by 8 bases and J by 0 bases, with 13 bases left in between. DNA for the CDR3: TGTGCCAGCCGCCGAGGGGGGGCAACTAATGAAAAACTGTTTTTT. This encodes CASRRGGATNEKLFF.

The gene calls are TRBV5-8 and TRBJ2-6; D unclear. Germline V CDR1 and CDR2: SGHTS, YDEGEE. Trimming removed 3 bases at V and 0 bases at J, with 7 bases between. This CDR3 is built from 15 residues. CDR3 sequence (DNA): TGTGCCAGCAGCTCCGTAAGCTCTGGGGCCAACGTCCTGACTTTC. This encodes CASSSVSSGANVLTF.

The rearrangement joins TRBV11-2 to TRBJ2-7; D is unresolved. Per the germline V gene, CDR1 is SGHAT and CDR2 is FQNNGV. The CDR3 length is 12 residues. Trimming stripped 4 bases from V and 0 bases from J, with 4 bases between. The CDR3 region is CASSSTSYEQYF. The DNA for the CDR3 is TGTGCCAGCAGCTCAACCTCCTACGAGCAGTACTTC.

The V call is TRBV19, the J call TRBJ1-5, with D uncertain. This CDR3 region has 12 residues. From germline, CDR1 is LNHDA and CDR2 SQIVND (reference sequence). The V end was cut by 6 bases, the J end by 5 bases, with 8 bases between. The CDR3 sequence is CASSHKYQPQHF. CDR3 sequence (DNA): TGTGCCAGTAGCCACAAGTATCAGCCCCAGCATTTT.

The chain uses TRBV9 and TRBJ2-1; 9 bases match TRBD2. The CDR3 covers 14 residues. Germline CDR1 reads SGDLS; CDR2 reads YYNGEE. The J segment lost 8 bases and the V segment lost 3 bases, leaving 6 bases of the junction unmatched. The CDR3 here is CASSETGTSYEQFF. The CDR3 DNA reads as TGTGCCAGCAGCGAAACCGGGACTAGCTATGAGCAGTTCTTC.

This clone was detected only a few times. The V and J genes are TRBV7-2 and TRBJ1-2; 9 bases fit TRBD1. Germline loops: CDR1 SGHTA, CDR2 FQGNSA. Trimming cost V 8 bases and J 5 bases; bases outside gene matches: 9. The CDR3 covers 14 residues. CDR3 coding DNA: TGTGCCAGCCGGGGGGACAGGGATGGATATGGCTACACCTTC. Encoded protein: CASRGDRDGYGYTF. Drawing the rest from reference TRBV7-2 and TRBJ1-2, the complete variable domain is GAGVSQSPSNKVTEKGKDVELRCDPISGHTALYWYRQSLGQGLEFLIYFQGNSAPDKSGLPSDRFSAERTGGSVSTLTIQRTQQEDSAVYLCASRGDRDGYGYTFGSGTRLTVV.

The J gene is TRBJ1-3, the V gene TRBV7-8; 7 nucleotides agree with TRBD1. This CDR3 region has 16 residues. Germline loops: CDR1 SGHVS, CDR2 FQNEAQ. V lost 4 bases, J lost 0 bases, and 6 bases stayed unmatched. DNA for the CDR3: TGTGCCAGCAGCTCCTACAGGGGCTCCTCTGGAAACACCATATATTTT. It translates to CASSSYRGSSGNTIYF.